This T cell receptor beta chain was obtained from a study of blood T cell repertoires in COVID-19. Generated by immunoSEQ multiplex PCR, the TCRdb table keeps only in-frame clones and is missing some. In the table there are 210,000 or so clones, approximately 80% of which are singletons. Germline assignment: CDR1 SGHTA and CDR2 FQGTGA. CDR3 length: 14 amino acids. V gave up 5 bases and J gave up 4 bases, with 12 bases separating them. Sequenced input: peripheral blood. The gene calls are TRBV7-3 and TRBJ2-1, with D possibly matching TRBD2 (5 bases). The receptor was isolated from a woman at least 80 years old with acute or convalescent COVID-19. The CDR3 protein is CASSPSPGYNEQFF. The CDR3 DNA sequence: TGTGCCAGCAGCCCGAGCCCGGGGTACAATGAGCAGTTCTTC. Filled out from reference TRBV7-3 and TRBJ2-1, the complete variable domain reads GAGVSQTPSNKVTEKGKYVELRCDPISGHTALYWYRQSLGQGPEFLIYFQGTGAADDSGLPNDRFFAVRPEGSVSTLKIQRTERGDSAVYLCASSPSPGYNEQFFGPGTRLTVL.